The sequence of this T cell receptor (beta chain) was determined in a study of memory CD4+ T cells and cytomegalovirus serostatus. Study background: Donors were healthy Belgian adults, 9 CMV seropositive and some 24 seronegative.

General study results and limits: About 40% of the roughly 150 known CMV-associated TCRbeta sequences appeared in CD4+ memory. Suggested: most of the CMV-linked TCR signature lies in CD4+ memory cells.

Single viable CD3+CD4+CD8-CD45RO+ cells were sorted as the memory CD4+ T cells. The ends were cut back, 4 bases at V and 0 bases at J, with 10 bases in the middle. Looked up from germline, CDR1 is KGHSH and CDR2 is LQKENI. The CDR3 length is 14 residues. As for this clone: Its matching antigen is unknown.

The data were produced by immunoSEQ multiplex PCR, yet TCRdb's version contains in-frame clones alone and is incomplete. The sample shows some 30,000 clones, about 80% of them seen only once. The TCR originated in an adult in good health and CMV-seronegative. Some clones in this sample may be carry-over from other donors' samples. The sequencing input was memory CD4+ T cells from blood. V gene TRBV18 combines with J gene TRBJ2-7, with D possibly being TRBD1 (6 bases). This CDR3 reads CASSLTGSSYEQYF. DNA of the CDR3: TGTGCCAGCTCACTCACAGGGAGCTCCTACGAGCAGTACTTC.